This TCR beta chain was identified in a study of memory CD4+ T cells and cytomegalovirus serostatus (dated by TCRdb to 2018 to 2020). In the study overall: The approximately 35 healthy Belgian adults in the cohort included 9 who were CMV seropositive and approximately 24 who were CMV seronegative. CD4+ memory TCRbeta repertoires of a Belgian cohort with known cytomegalovirus serostatus were sequenced in order to replicate a published TCR-based CMV serostatus classifier. Study-wide conclusions, independent of this receptor: For predicting CMV serostatus, the median bootstrapped AUC was approximately 0.95 using the original framework and roughly 0.91 using a US-trained random forest. Of 164 previously reported CMV-associated TCRbeta sequences, approximately 70 appeared in the CD4+ memory repertoires, each in one to five individuals. The results were interpreted as suggesting that the CMV-associated TCR signature is mostly present in the CD4+ memory repertoire. A median bootstrapped AUC of 0.95 with a 95% CI of 0.76-1.00 was achieved on the Belgian cohort by the original-framework classifier. Only CD4+CD45RO+ memory cells were sequenced, in contrast to the original study, which included naive and memory CD4+ and CD8+ populations.

Single viable CD3+CD4+CD8-CD45RO+ cells were sorted as memory CD4+ T cells on a FACSAria II. CMV serostatus was assessed using a Roche Elecsys assay, by which serum IgG against CMV pp150, pp28, p38 and p52 was detected. After thawing, total CD4+ T cells were enriched by positive selection with CD4 magnetic microbeads. The samples came from a separate study whose specific focus was interrogating the CD4+ T cell memory repertoire. Peripheral blood mononuclear cells were isolated and cryopreserved following standard operating procedures; serum was stored at -80 °C. Staining used CD3-PerCP (BW264/56), CD4-APC (RPA-T4), CD45RO-PE (UCHT1) and CD8-Pacific Orange (3B5) antibodies, with Sytox blue excluding non-viable cells. The Quick-DNA Microprep Kit was used to extract genomic DNA from the sorted cells. TCRbeta DNA was amplified with the immunoSEQ hsTCRbeta kit following the manufacturer's protocol. An Illumina MiSeq instrument was used to sequence the TCRbeta libraries. In the paper's pipeline: Once out-of-frame sequences had been removed, a few million distinct TCRbeta sequences were left, which works out to an average of approximately 70,000 per individual. Each individual was scored according to the count of more than 150 previously reported CMV-associated TCRbeta sequences and the total productive distinct TCRbeta count. A beta-binomial model was reimplemented in Python, and scikit-learn random forests with default parameters were trained on data from the US cohort. Classifier performance on the Belgian cohort was summarized as median AUC with percentile confidence intervals over 10,000 bootstrap iterations. This is the immuneACCESS table as TCRdb keeps it, with only in-frame sequences that have V and J called. A part of the clones is gone; compared with another copy, unresolved V genes explain less than half, and the rest is unexplained. That table supplies the V and J calls and clone size; D and trimming were determined from the DNA. Within this sample are 50,000 to 70,000 clones, with around 79% of them counted one time only. The top ten clones comprise more than 0.75% of the sample.

About this clone: The target of this receptor is not known. No much larger clone is present one base from it, and per-base qualities are unavailable.

V and J are truncated by 1 base and 10 bases respectively, leaving an intervening sequence of 10 bases. Taken from the germline V gene (reference sequence), the CDR1 and CDR2 loops are SEHNR and FQNEAQ. From the cysteine through the phenylalanine, the CDR3 covers 12 amino acids. Solely the CDR3 DNA is kept, with 36 bases framed from the first base. The sample taken for sequencing was memory CD4+ T cells from blood. The TCR sequence derives from an adult in good health and CMV-seronegative. The rearranged chain carries TRBV7-9 and TRBJ1-1, with TRBD1 perhaps the D gene, on 5 matching bases. The nucleotides read TGTGCCAGCAGCTTAGGGGGGGGAATAGCTTTCTTT. The encoded protein is CASSLGGGIAFF. Reference TRBV7-9 and TRBJ1-1 genes cover what lies past the CDR3, so the full variable domain is DTGVSQNPRHKITKRGQNVTFRCDPISEHNRLYWYRQTLGQGPEFLTYFQNEAQLEKSRLLSDRFSAERPKGSFSTLEIQRTEQGDSAMYLCASSLGGGIAFFGQGTRLTVV.